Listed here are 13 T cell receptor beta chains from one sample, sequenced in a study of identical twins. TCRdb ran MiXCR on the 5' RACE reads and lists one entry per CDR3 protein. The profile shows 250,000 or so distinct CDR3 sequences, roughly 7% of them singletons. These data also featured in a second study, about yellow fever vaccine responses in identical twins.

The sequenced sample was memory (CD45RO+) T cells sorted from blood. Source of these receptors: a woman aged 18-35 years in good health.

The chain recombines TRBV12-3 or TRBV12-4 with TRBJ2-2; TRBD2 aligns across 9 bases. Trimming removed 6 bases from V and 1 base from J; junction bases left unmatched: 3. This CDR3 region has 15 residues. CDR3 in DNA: TGTGCCAGCAGCAAGACTAGCGGGAACACCGGGGAGCTGTTTTTT. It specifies CASSKTSGNTGELFF.

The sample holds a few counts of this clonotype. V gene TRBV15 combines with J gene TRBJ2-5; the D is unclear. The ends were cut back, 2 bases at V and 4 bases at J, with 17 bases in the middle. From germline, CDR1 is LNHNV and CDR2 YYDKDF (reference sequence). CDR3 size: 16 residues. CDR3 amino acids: CATSRSPGLPPETQYF. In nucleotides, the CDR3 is TGTGCCACCAGCAGATCCCCCGGCCTACCCCCAGAGACCCAGTACTTC.

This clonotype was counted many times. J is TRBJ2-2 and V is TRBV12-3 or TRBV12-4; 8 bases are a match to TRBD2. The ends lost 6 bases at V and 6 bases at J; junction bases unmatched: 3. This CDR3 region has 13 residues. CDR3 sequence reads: CASRHGGAGELFF. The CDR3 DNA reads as TGTGCCAGCAGGCACGGGGGGGCCGGGGAGCTGTTTTTT.

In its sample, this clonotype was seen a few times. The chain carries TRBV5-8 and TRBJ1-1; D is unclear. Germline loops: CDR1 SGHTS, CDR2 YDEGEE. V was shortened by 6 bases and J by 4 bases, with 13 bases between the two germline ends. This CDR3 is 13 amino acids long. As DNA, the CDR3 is TGTGCCAGCAAACCCTCTCTAGGCACTGAAGCTTTCTTT. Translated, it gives CASKPSLGTEAFF.

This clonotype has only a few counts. This CDR3 is CASSPSGWGETQYF. The CDR3 DNA sequence: TGTGCCAGCAGTCCTTCAGGGTGGGGAGAGACCCAGTACTTC. The chain recombines TRBV28 with TRBJ2-5; maybe TRBD1 (5 bases). The CDR3 runs 14 residues. Per germline, CDR1 MDHEN and CDR2 SYDVKM. V lost 5 bases and J lost 4, with 14 bases in between.

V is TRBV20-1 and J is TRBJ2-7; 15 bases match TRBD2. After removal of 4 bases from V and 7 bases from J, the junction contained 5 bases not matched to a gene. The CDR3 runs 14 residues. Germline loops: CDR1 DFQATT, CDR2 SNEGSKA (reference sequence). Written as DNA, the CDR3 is TGCAGTGCTACTCCGGGACTAGCGGGAGGTGAGCAGTACTTC. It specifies CSATPGLAGGEQYF.

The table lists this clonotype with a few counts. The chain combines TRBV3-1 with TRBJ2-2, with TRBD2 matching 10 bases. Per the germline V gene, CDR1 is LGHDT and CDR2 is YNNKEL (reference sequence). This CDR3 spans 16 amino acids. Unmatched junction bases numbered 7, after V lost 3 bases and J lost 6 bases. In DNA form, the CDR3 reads TGTGCCAGCAGCCATGCCGGACTAGCGGCTTCCGGGGAGCTGTTTTTT. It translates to CASSHAGLAASGELFF.

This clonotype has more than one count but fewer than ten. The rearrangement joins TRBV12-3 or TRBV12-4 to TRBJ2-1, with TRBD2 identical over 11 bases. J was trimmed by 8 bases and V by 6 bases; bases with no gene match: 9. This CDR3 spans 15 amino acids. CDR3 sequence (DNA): TGTGCCAGCAGATTTACTAGCGGGAGTCGGTATGAGCAGTTCTTC. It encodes CASRFTSGSRYEQFF.

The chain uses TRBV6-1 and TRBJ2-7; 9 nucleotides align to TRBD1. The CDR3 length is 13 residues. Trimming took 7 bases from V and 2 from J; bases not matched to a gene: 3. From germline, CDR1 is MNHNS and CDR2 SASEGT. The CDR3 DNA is TGTGCCAGCACGTGGACAGGGGCCTACGAGCAGTACTTC. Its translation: CASTWTGAYEQYF.

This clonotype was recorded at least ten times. The CDR3 is CASRPSQANSPLHF. Here the CDR3 DNA reads TGTGCCAGCCGACCCTCTCAGGCTAATTCACCCCTCCACTTT. J is TRBJ1-6 and V is TRBV27; D remains ambiguous. The CDR3 contains 14 residues. Trimming left V 8 bases short and J 6 bases short, with 14 bases between. Germline V lookup: CDR1 MNHEY, CDR2 SMNVEV (reference sequence).

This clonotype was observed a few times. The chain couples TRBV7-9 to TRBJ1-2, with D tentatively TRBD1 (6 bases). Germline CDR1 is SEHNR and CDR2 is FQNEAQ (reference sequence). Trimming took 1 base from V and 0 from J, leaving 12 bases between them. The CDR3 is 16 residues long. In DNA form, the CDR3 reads TGTGCCAGCAGCTTAGGTGGGACACAAGCTAACTATGGCTACACCTTC. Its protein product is CASSLGGTQANYGYTF.

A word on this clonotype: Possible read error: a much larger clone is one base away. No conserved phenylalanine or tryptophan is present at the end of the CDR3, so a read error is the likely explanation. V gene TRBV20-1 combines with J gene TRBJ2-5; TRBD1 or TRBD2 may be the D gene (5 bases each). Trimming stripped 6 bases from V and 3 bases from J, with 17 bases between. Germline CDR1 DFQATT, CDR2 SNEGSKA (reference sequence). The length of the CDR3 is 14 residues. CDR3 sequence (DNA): TGCAGTGCCACTCCAAGGGGAGACGAAGAGACCCAGTACTAC. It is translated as CSATPRGDEETQYY.

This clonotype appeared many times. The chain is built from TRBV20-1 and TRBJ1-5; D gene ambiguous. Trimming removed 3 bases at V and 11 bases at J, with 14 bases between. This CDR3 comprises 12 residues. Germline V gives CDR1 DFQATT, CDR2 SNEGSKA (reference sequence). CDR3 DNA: TGCAGTGCTAGCTCCTTGAGATCGGCCCAGCATTTT. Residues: CSASSLRSAQHF.